This T cell receptor beta chain is drawn from a study of post-analysis software for immune sequencing data. Note on this clonotype: Its antigen is still unknown. A read error may be the cause here, since a much bigger clone is one base away.

The CDR3 runs to 14 residues. Per the germline V gene, CDR1 is KGHDR and CDR2 is SFDVKD. Findings and limits, study-wide: Samples prepared in the same batch strongly co-clustered by F measure. There was significantly lower normalized Chao1 diversity in multiple sclerosis patients than in controls. Patients had higher frequencies than controls of roughly five TRBV segments, including TRBV5-6, TRBV5-1 and TRBV20-1.

Included in the TCR beta cDNA libraries were unique molecular identifiers. TCRdb called the PCR reads again in MiXCR, with one record for every CDR3 protein. The sample yields around 180,000 distinct CDR3 sequences, over 25% seen once. The sample taken for sequencing was blood. This sequence was found in a girl aged 5 to 17 with multiple sclerosis. V is TRBV24-1 and J is TRBJ2-1; perhaps TRBD2 as D (5 bases). The CDR3 protein is CATSGSDSYNGQFF. The DNA for the CDR3 is TGTGCCACCAGTGGTAGCGACTCCTACAATGGGCAGTTCTTC.